The 3 T cell receptor beta chains presented below share a single source sample, sequenced in a study of CD8 T cells in ankylosing spondylitis (dated by TCRdb to about 2017). The library was obtained by 5' RACE. TCRdb lists the instrument as Illumina HiSeq 2500. TCRdb reran the public reads through fastp at Q25 and MiXCR, keeping productive beta chains. Rows with one shared CDR3 protein collapse into an entry with the most common genes and DNA. In this sample the table shows 470,000 or so distinct CDR3 sequences, 20% to 30% of which occur a single time. Roughly 0.8% of the sample rests with the top ten. These receptors' antigens are unknown. On the study overall, not on this receptor specifically: Blood from ankylosing spondylitis patients appeared to be characterized by a TCR beta motif made up of several highly homologous amino acid variants.

Sequenced input: blood, either unsorted or a sorted T cell fraction (not recorded which). The receptor source for this set is a male donor with ankylosing spondylitis.

This clonotype was recorded once. V usage is TRBV20-1 and J usage is TRBJ2-1; 8 nucleotides line up with TRBD2. CDR1 is DFQATT and CDR2 is SNEGSKA in the germline V gene (reference sequence). Trimming removed 0 bases from V and 3 bases from J; junction bases left unmatched: 7. The CDR3 loop spans 16 amino acids. The CDR3 region is CSARDRTSSLYNEQFF. The CDR3 DNA follows: TGCAGTGCTAGAGACCGGACTAGCTCGCTCTACAATGAGCAGTTCTTC.

The V gene is TRBV20-1, the J gene TRBJ2-1; D is perhaps TRBD1 (6 bases). CDR3 size: 14 residues. Germline V gene sequence: CDR1 DFQATT, CDR2 SNEGSKA (reference sequence). The V and J ends lost 3 bases and 3 bases respectively, with 12 bases between them. The CDR3 DNA sequence: TGCAGTGCTAGGGACAGCCTCAACTACAATGAGCAGTTCTTC. As protein: CSARDSLNYNEQFF.

The chain has TRBV7-2 and TRBJ2-3; the D is unclear. V gave up 6 bases and J gave up 6 bases, with 13 bases separating them. The CDR3 loop spans 13 amino acids. The V gene's germline CDR1 is SGHTA and CDR2 FQGNSA. CDR3 sequence (DNA): TGTGCCAGCAGGGTCTTCATCGGGGATACGCAGTATTTT. Translating it yields CASRVFIGDTQYF.